This is a list of T cell receptor beta chains from one sample in a study of cytomegalovirus exposure and HLA in healthy donors. Profiling relied on immunoSEQ multiplex PCR, and the TCRdb table lists in-frame clones only, not all of them. This sample has under 200,000 clones; roughly 80% occur once, and the top ten carry less than 5.5%. Sequenced input: PBMCs. The source of these receptors is a male donor in good health and CMV-seronegative. CDR3s include the opening cysteine and the closing phenylalanine or tryptophan. Fields, in order: clone size, J gene, D gene, V gene, CDR3 protein, CDR3 DNA. The D gene is left open where the match is weak. Expanded clones are given a class, and other clones once, few, many or no size at all.

>few|TRBJ1-2|TRBD1|TRBV6-6
CAISTGEGYTF
TGTGCCATTTCCACAGGGGAAGGCTACACCTTC
>-|TRBJ1-1|-|TRBV5-4
CASSHPTDRTEAFF
TGTGCCAGCAGCCACCCGACAGATAGGACTGAAGCTTTCTTT
>-|TRBJ1-5|TRBD1|TRBV19
CASSGTGGIQPQHF
TGTGCCAGTAGTGGGACAGGGGGGATTCAGCCCCAGCATTTT
>few|TRBJ2-5|-|TRBV28
CASSLGGDETQYF
TGTGCCAGCAGTTTAGGAGGGGATGAGACCCAGTACTTC
>-|TRBJ1-4|TRBD1|TRBV7-9
CASSFTGGLEKLFF
TGTGCCAGCAGCTTTACAGGGGGACTTGAAAAACTGTTTTTT
>-|TRBJ2-3|TRBD1|TRBV6-1
CATLYRGPSTDTQYF
TGTGCCACCTTGTACAGGGGCCCTAGCACAGATACGCAGTATTTT
>-|TRBJ1-2|-|TRBV23-1
CASNSRRLAGSPYGYTF
TGCGCCAGCAATTCAAGAAGGTTAGCAGGGTCCCCCTATGGCTACACCTTC
>-|TRBJ1-3|TRBD1|TRBV27
CASGQGHSGNTIYF
TGTGCCAGCGGACAGGGGCACTCTGGAAACACCATATATTTT
>-|TRBJ2-3|TRBD2|TRBV30
CASGLRTDTQYF
TGTGCCTCGGGACTACGCACAGATACGCAGTATTTT
>-|TRBJ2-3|TRBD2|TRBV6-5
CASSVIAGGSDTQYF
TGTGCCAGCAGCGTCATAGCGGGAGGGTCAGATACGCAGTATTTT
>few|TRBJ2-3|-|TRBV27
CASSRQRGTDTQYF
TGTGCCAGCAGTAGGCAGCGGGGCACAGATACGCAGTATTTT
>-|TRBJ1-1|-|TRBV12-5
CASGGSRRMNTEAFF
TGTGCTAGTGGTGGCTCCCGGAGGATGAACACTGAAGCTTTCTTT
>-|TRBJ2-1|TRBD2|TRBV5-4
CASRAGTSGYNEQFF
TGTGCCAGCAGGGCCGGGACTAGCGGCTACAATGAGCAGTTCTTC
>-|TRBJ1-2|TRBD1|TRBV5-6
CASSGDRRPTHGYTF
TGTGCCAGCAGCGGGGACAGACGCCCAACCCATGGCTACACCTTC
>few|TRBJ2-6|TRBD1|TRBV27
CATETKGDRAETGANVLTF
TGTGCCACCGAGACTAAGGGGGACAGGGCGGAGACTGGGGCCAACGTCCTGACTTTC
>-|TRBJ1-4|-|TRBV15
CATSRDRGNEKLFF
TGTGCCACCAGCAGAGATCGAGGGAATGAAAAACTGTTTTTT
>-|TRBJ1-2|-|TRBV5-6
CASSLGRGNAGYTF
TGTGCCAGCAGCTTGGGCAGGGGCAATGCTGGCTACACCTTC
>-|TRBJ2-7|TRBD2|TRBV10-3
CAIRGGSPSYEQYF
TGTGCCATCAGGGGGGGGTCCCCTTCCTACGAGCAGTACTTC
>-|TRBJ2-3|-|TRBV7-3
CASSHGTSRSTDTQYF
TGTGCCAGCAGCCACGGGACATCGAGGAGCACAGATACGCAGTATTTT
>-|TRBJ1-3|-|TRBV30
CAWTTGNGNTIYF
TGTGCCTGGACTACAGGGAATGGAAACACCATATATTTT
>-|TRBJ1-5|-|TRBV6-6
CASSDIGRSNQPQHF
TGTGCCAGCAGTGACATTGGGAGAAGCAATCAGCCCCAGCATTTT
>-|TRBJ1-1|-|TRBV10-3
CAISPWGETEAFF
TGTGCCATCAGCCCTTGGGGGGAAACTGAAGCTTTCTTT
>few|TRBJ1-1|-|TRBV11-3
CASSPGANTEAFF
TGTGCCAGCAGCCCCGGAGCGAACACTGAAGCTTTCTTT
>-|TRBJ1-6|-|TRBV2
CATQIENSPLHF
TGTGCCACGCAAATCGAGAATTCACCCCTCCACTTT
>-|TRBJ2-1|TRBD2|TRBV7-9
CASSFRAGGPSNEQFF
TGTGCCAGCAGCTTTAGAGCGGGAGGGCCCTCCAATGAGCAGTTCTTC
>-|TRBJ2-7|-|TRBV10-3
CAISESTAGAYEQYF
TGTGCCATCAGTGAGTCAACGGCAGGTGCCTACGAGCAGTACTTC
>-|TRBJ1-5|-|TRBV6-4
CASSEQDNQPQHF
TGTGCCAGCAGTGAACAGGACAATCAGCCCCAGCATTTT
>-|TRBJ2-2|-|TRBV23-1
CASSQFAPGGNTGELFF
TGCGCCAGCAGTCAATTCGCACCCGGGGGTAACACCGGGGAGCTGTTTTTT
>-|TRBJ2-5|TRBD1|TRBV18
CASSPPGTGETQYF
TGTGCCAGCTCACCACCGGGGACAGGGGAGACCCAGTACTTC
>-|TRBJ1-2|TRBD1|TRBV10-1
CASSPGQGVNYTF
TGCGCCAGCAGTCCCGGACAGGGTGTCAATTACACCTTC
>once|TRBJ1-4|-|TRBV27
CASSLSRGVPYEKLFF
TGTGCCAGCAGTTTATCAAGGGGTGTTCCGTATGAAAAACTGTTTTTT
>-|TRBJ1-5|-|TRBV9
CASSVAQNQPQHF
TGTGCCAGCAGCGTAGCTCAGAATCAGCCCCAGCATTTT
>few|TRBJ1-2|-|TRBV19
CATSTVNYGYTF
TGTGCCACGTCGACAGTTAACTATGGCTACACCTTC
>-|TRBJ2-4|-|TRBV10-3
CAISHGKEGITKNIQYF
TGTGCCATCAGCCACGGGAAGGAGGGGATAACCAAAAACATTCAGTACTTC
>few|TRBJ2-6|-|TRBV4-3
CASSQDLAGSGANVLTF
TGCGCCAGCAGCCAAGATTTGGCAGGGTCTGGGGCCAACGTCCTGACTTTC
>once|TRBJ2-7|TRBD1|TRBV18
CASSPPNSGTGVYEQYF
TGTGCCAGCTCACCCCCAAATTCCGGGACAGGGGTCTACGAGCAGTACTTC
>once|TRBJ2-6|TRBD1|TRBV5-4
CASSSGTVRAGANVLTF
TGTGCCAGCAGCTCCGGGACAGTTCGGGCTGGGGCCAACGTCCTGACTTTC
>-|TRBJ2-3|-|TRBV7-2
CASSLIAGDTQYF
TGTGCCAGCAGCCTCATTGCGGGGGATACGCAGTATTTT
>-|TRBJ2-6|-|TRBV5-1
CASSLEGGAGANVLTF
TGCGCCAGCAGCTTGGAAGGGGGGGCTGGGGCCAACGTCCTGACTTTC
>-|TRBJ2-7|-|TRBV7-9
CASSLVSREQYF
TGTGCCAGCAGCTTAGTCAGTCGCGAGCAGTACTTC
>-|TRBJ2-7|-|TRBV7-2
CASSLGVSYEQYF
TGTGCCAGCAGCTTAGGCGTCTCCTACGAGCAGTACTTC
>-|TRBJ2-7|-|TRBV28
CASRLIGGVSYEQYF
TGTGCCAGCAGGTTGATCGGGGGTGTCTCCTACGAGCAGTACTTC
>-|TRBJ2-1|-|TRBV4-2
CASSQPATGLASYNEQFF
TGTGCCAGCAGCCAACCTGCGACAGGACTGGCTTCCTACAATGAGCAGTTCTTC
>-|TRBJ2-3|-|TRBV5-1
CASRAASTDTQYF
TGCGCCAGCAGGGCTGCTAGCACAGATACGCAGTATTTT
>-|TRBJ2-7|-|TRBV11-2
CASRGGRAEQYF
TGTGCCAGCCGAGGTGGGCGGGCCGAGCAGTACTTC
>-|TRBJ1-2|TRBD1|TRBV19
CASSLGGQGARGYTF
TGTGCCAGTAGTCTCGGAGGACAGGGGGCGAGGGGCTACACCTTC
>-|TRBJ1-1|TRBD1|TRBV6-5
CASSARQGASEAFF
TGTGCCAGCAGTGCCAGACAGGGGGCGAGCGAAGCTTTCTTT
>-|TRBJ1-2|-|TRBV10-2
CASSEPGRTLGGYGYTF
TGCGCCAGCAGTGAACCCGGACGGACCTTAGGGGGCTATGGCTACACCTTC
>-|TRBJ2-3|-|TRBV7-9
CASSPDNTDTQYF
TGTGCCAGCAGCCCGGACAACACAGATACGCAGTATTTT
>-|TRBJ2-5|-|TRBV27
CASSPGTKKETQYF
TGTGCCAGCAGTCCCGGGACAAAAAAAGAGACCCAGTACTTC
>once|TRBJ2-1|-|TRBV5-1
CASSTRAGTGYNEQFF
TGCGCCAGCAGCACACGCGCCGGGACTGGCTACAATGAGCAGTTCTTC
>once|TRBJ1-6|-|TRBV30
CAWTGGHHNSPLHF
TGTGCCTGGACGGGAGGGCACCATAATTCACCCCTCCACTTT
>few|TRBJ2-7|-|TRBV19
CASSFGSYEQYF
TGTGCCAGTAGTTTCGGGAGCTACGAGCAGTACTTC
>-|TRBJ1-2|TRBD1|TRBV5-4
CASSLGTGGAYGYTF
TGTGCCAGCAGCTTGGGAACAGGGGGGGCCTATGGCTACACCTTC